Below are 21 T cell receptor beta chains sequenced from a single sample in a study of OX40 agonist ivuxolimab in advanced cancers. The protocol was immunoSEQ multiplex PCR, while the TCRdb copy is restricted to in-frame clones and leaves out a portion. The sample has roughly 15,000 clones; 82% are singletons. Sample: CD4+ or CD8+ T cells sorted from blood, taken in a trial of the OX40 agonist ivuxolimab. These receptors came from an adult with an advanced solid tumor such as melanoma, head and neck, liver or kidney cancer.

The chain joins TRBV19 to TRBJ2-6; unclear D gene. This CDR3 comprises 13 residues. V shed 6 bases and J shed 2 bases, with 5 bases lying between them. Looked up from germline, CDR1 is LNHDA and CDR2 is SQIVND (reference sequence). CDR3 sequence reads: CASSWTGANVLTF. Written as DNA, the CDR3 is TGTGCCAGTAGCTGGACTGGGGCCAACGTCCTGACTTTC. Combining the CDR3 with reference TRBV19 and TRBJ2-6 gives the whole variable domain DGGITQSPKYLFRKEGQNVTLSCEQNLNHDAMYWYRQDPGQGLRLIYYSQIVNDFQKGDIAEGYSVSREKKESFPLTVTSAQKNPTAFYLCASSWTGANVLTFGAGSRLTVL.

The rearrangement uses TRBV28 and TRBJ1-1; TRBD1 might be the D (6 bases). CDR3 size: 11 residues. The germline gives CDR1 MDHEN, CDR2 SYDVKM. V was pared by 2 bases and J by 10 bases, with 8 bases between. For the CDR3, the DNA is TGTGCCAGCAGTTTAGGACAGAGAGCTTTCTTT. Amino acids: CASSLGQRAFF.

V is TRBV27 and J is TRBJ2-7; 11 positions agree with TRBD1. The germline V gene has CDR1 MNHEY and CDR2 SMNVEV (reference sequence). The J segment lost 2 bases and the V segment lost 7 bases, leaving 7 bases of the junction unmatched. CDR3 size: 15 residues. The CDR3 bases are TGTGCCAGCAAACTAACGGACAGGGGGCCCTACGAGCAGTACTTC. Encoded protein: CASKLTDRGPYEQYF.

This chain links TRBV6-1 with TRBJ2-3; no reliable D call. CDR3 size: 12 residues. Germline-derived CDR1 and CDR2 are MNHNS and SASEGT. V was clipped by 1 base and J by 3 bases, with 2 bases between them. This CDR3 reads CASSEGTDTQYF. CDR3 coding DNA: TGTGCCAGCAGTGAAGGGACAGATACGCAGTATTTT.

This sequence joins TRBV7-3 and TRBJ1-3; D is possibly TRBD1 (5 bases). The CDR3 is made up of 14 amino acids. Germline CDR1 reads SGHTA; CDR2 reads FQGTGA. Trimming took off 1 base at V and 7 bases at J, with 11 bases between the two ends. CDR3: CASSLSPGGNTIYF. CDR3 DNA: TGTGCCAGCAGCTTAAGTCCGGGGGGGAACACCATATATTTT. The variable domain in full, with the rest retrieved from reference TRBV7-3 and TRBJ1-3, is GAGVSQTPSNKVTEKGKYVELRCDPISGHTALYWYRQSLGQGPEFLIYFQGTGAADDSGLPNDRFFAVRPEGSVSTLKIQRTERGDSAVYLCASSLSPGGNTIYFGEGSWLTVV.

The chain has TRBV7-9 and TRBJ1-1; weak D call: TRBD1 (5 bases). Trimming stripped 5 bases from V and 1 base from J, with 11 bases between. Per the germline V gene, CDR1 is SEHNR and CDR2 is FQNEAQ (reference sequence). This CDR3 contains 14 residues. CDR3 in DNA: TGTGCCAGCAGCCAGCTAACAGGGAACACTGAAGCTTTCTTT. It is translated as CASSQLTGNTEAFF.

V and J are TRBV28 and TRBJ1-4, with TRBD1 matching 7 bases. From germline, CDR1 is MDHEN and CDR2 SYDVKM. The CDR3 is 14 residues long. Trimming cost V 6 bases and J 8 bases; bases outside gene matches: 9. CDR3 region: CASRTRQGGEKLFF. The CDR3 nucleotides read TGTGCCAGCAGAACCCGACAGGGAGGCGAAAAACTGTTTTTT.

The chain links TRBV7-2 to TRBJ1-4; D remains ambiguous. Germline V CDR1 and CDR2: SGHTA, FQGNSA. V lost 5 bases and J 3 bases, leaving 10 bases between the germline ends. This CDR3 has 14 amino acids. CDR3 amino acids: CASSLGRSNEKLFF. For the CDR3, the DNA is TGTGCCAGCAGCCTAGGGCGGTCTAATGAAAAACTGTTTTTT.

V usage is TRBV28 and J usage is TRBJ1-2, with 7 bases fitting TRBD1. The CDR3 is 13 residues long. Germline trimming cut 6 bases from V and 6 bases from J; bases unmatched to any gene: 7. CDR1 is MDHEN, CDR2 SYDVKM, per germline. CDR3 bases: TGTGCCAGCAGCGAAGGACAGGTTAATGGCTACACCTTC. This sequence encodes CASSEGQVNGYTF.

CDR3 DNA sequence: TGTGCCAGCAGTTTGGGGGGGGCCGGGAACACTGAAGCTTTCTTT. Its protein is CASSLGGAGNTEAFF. This rearrangement joins TRBV28 to TRBJ1-1; possible D gene TRBD1, 6 bases. CDR1 and CDR2 from the germline V gene are MDHEN and SYDVKM. V was clipped by 3 bases and J by 1 base, with 12 bases between them. The CDR3 sequence is 15 residues long.

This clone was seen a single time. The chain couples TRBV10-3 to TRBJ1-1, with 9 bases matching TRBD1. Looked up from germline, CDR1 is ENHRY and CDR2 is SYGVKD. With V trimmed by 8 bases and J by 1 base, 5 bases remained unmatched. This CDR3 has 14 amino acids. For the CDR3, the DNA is TGTGCCATCGACCCGGGACAGGGGAACACTGAAGCTTTCTTT. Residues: CAIDPGQGNTEAFF.

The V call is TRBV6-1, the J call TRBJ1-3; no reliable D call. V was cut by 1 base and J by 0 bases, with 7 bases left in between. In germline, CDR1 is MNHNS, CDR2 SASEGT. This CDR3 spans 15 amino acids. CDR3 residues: CASSEGIYSGNTIYF. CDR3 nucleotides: TGTGCCAGCAGTGAAGGGATTTACTCTGGAAACACCATATATTTT.

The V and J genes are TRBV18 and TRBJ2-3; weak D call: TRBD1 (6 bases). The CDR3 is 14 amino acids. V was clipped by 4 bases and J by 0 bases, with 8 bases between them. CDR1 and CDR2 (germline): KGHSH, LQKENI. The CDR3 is CASSQQGSTDTQYF. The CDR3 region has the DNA TGTGCCAGCTCACAACAGGGTAGCACAGATACGCAGTATTTT.

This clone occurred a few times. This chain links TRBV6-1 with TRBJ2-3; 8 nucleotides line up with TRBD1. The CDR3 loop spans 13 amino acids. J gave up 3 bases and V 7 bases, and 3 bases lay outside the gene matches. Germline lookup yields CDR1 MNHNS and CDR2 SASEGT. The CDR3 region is CASTGGTTDTQYF. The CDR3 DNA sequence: TGTGCCAGCACAGGGGGCACGACAGATACGCAGTATTTT.

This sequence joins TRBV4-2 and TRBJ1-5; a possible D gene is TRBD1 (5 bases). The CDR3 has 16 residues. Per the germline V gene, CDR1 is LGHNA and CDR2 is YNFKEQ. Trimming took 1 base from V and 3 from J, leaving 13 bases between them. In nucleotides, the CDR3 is TGTGCCAGCAGCCAAGTTTCGGGGACGCCCAATCAGCCCCAGCATTTT. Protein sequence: CASSQVSGTPNQPQHF.

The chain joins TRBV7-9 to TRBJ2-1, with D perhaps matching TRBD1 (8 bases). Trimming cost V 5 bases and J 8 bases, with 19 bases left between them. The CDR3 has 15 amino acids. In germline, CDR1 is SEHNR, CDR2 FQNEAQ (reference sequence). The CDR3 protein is CASSPGQGGYDEQFF. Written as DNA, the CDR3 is TGTGCCAGCAGCCCAGGACAGGGAGGGTACGATGAGCAGTTCTTC. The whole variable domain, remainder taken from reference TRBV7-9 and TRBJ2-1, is DTGVSQNPRHKITKRGQNVTFRCDPISEHNRLYWYRQTLGQGPEFLTYFQNEAQLEKSRLLSDRFSAERPKGSFSTLEIQRTEQGDSAMYLCASSPGQGGYDEQFFGPGTRLTVL.

The CDR3 is CASSFGQATEAFF. Here the CDR3 DNA reads TGTGCCAGCAGCTTCGGGCAGGCAACCGAAGCTTTCTTT. This chain joins TRBV5-6 and TRBJ1-1; D gene ambiguous. The CDR3 spans 13 residues. The germline V gene has CDR1 SGHDT and CDR2 YYEEEE. V lost 2 bases to trimming and J lost 8 bases, with 13 bases between them. The entire variable domain, with the rest obtained from reference TRBV5-6 and TRBJ1-1, is as follows: DAGVTQSPTHLIKTRGQQVTLRCSPKSGHDTVSWYQQALGQGPQFIFQYYEEEERQRGNFPDRFSGHQFPNYSSELNVNALLLGDSALYLCASSFGQATEAFFGQGTRLTVV.

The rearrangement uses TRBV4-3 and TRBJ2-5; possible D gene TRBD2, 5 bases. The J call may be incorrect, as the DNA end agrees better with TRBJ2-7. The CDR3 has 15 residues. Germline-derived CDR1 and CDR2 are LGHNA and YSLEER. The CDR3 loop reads CASSQGVGVSYEQYF. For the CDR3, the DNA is TGCGCCAGCAGCCAAGGGGTGGGAGTTTCCTACGAGCAGTACTTC.

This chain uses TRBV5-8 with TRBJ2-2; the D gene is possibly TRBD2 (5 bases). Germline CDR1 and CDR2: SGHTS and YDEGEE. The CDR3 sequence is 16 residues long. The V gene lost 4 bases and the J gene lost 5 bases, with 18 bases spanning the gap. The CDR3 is CASSRDLGRRTGELFF. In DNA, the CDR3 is TGTGCCAGCAGCCGCGACCTTGGACGGAGGACCGGGGAGCTGTTTTTT.

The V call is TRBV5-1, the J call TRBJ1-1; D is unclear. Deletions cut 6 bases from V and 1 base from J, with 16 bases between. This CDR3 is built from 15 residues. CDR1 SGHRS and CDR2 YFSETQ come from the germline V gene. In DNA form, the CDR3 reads TGCGCCAGCATGCCCGGAAGGGCCCGGAACACTGAAGCTTTCTTT. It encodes CASMPGRARNTEAFF.

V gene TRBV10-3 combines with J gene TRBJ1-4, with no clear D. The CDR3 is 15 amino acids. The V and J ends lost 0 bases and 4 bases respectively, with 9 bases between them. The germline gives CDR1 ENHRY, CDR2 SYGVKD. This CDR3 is CAISESRSVNEKLFF. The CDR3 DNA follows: TGTGCCATCAGTGAGTCCCGGTCGGTTAATGAAAAACTGTTTTTT.